This T cell receptor (beta chain) is from a study of cytomegalovirus exposure and HLA in healthy donors (dated by TCRdb to about 2017). Regarding the research as a whole: In an earlier analysis of 587 of the donors, 276 Gb of sequence data and 90 million to 120 million unique TCR beta sequences from roughly 200 million T cells were reported. Four to six DR-DQ haplotypes were handled as single units for association and clustering, since linkage in the cohort was strong. Rather than using new phenotypic data, the later analysis identified candidate immune exposures from TCR beta sequences and from how often those sequences occurred across donors. All discovery cohort repertoires had been generated on a single sequencing platform. Class I and class II HLA loci were covered by the typing at four-digit resolution. The number of donors typed differed by locus, with about 629-640 for A, B, C, DRB1 and DQB1, 522 for DQA1, over 600 for DPA1, and around 430 for DPB1. Genome-wide SNP genotypes for about 55% of the roughly 670 donors were used in a later genetic analysis, which treated that subset as a discovery cohort. Donor age, sex, ethnicity and CMV serostatus were compiled alongside the repertoire data. Besides the first cohort of roughly 700 subjects, a separate validation cohort made up of 120 different subjects was used. In a later analysis, previously published TCR beta repertoires from 666 donors were re-analyzed and high-resolution HLA genotyping was added so that TCR occurrence patterns could be studied. High-throughput TCR immunosequencing, statistical association of individual TCRs with disease status, and machine learning were combined to predict cytomegalovirus infection status. An early release covering approximately 600 HLA-typed donors comprised about 300 gigabases of sequencing data and roughly 86 million unique TCR sequences. Using immunosequencing, the study profiled T cell repertoires from roughly 650 subjects and related those repertoires to cytomegalovirus serostatus. Of the 350 to 400 genotyped donors, around 81% fell in the genetic ancestry cluster associated with self-reported Caucasian donors. On average, 235,054 unique TCR beta nucleotide sequences were sequenced per donor among 300 to 500 genotyped donors of the cohort, with around 19% of those sequences being non-productive. The study was designed to test whether signatures of past pathogen exposure could be identified by cataloging public T cell receptors. In an earlier analysis of a few hundred of the donors, high-throughput TCR beta sequencing was used to judge whether each TCR beta V gene segment behaved as functional or pseudogenic. General findings and caveats noted by the study authors: The only immune exposure information available for the cohort was CMV serostatus. In a later analysis, TCR association rates were found to vary across HLA loci, with the most associated TCRs seen for DRB1 alleles and the fewest for HLA-C alleles. The presence/absence analyses assumed that sequencing depth was roughly uniform across donors, and that assumption may not be true. Because HLA typing was unavailable for some donors at each locus, only the typed subset was used in association tests. Correlated functional status among segregating V segments might be attributable to linkage disequilibrium, but an unknown experimental factor could not be ruled out. In a later analysis, HLA-associated TCR beta chains showed more clonal expansion and lower generation probabilities than non-associated chains that were equally common. The authors suggested that the approach could potentially be extended to other disease states and immunological phenotypes. A few of the identified cytomegalovirus-associated TCR beta chains were confirmed in vitro to be specific for cytomegalovirus antigens. Some IMGT-functional V segments, including TRBV6-2 and TRBV6-3, could not be told apart with the 87-base-pair reads, so those segments were excluded. A cluster of highly shared sequence variants was judged likely to represent a technical artifact of the sequencing pipeline. The classifier was reported to diagnose cytomegalovirus status with high specificity and sensitivity in both the original cohort and the validation cohort. In the study, around 160 TCR beta chains were listed as associated with cytomegalovirus. The cohort was sequenced for TCR beta chains only, and without alpha or paired-chain data the features that could be detected were limited. The earlier analysis of 587 of the donors excluded roughly 16 rarely observed V segments, including chromosome 9 orphons, because counts were too low. At a false discovery rate of 0.05, a later analysis linked about 16,000 TCR beta sequences to specific HLA alleles. In an earlier analysis of a few hundred of the donors, most TCR beta V segments were observed in productive rearrangements about 87% or about 30% of the time, broadly matching IMGT annotations. In a later genetic analysis, fewer N-insertions in productive TCRs were reported among donors in an Asian-associated ancestry cluster than the roughly 700-donor mean. Assigning TCR associations to individual alleles was difficult when HLA alleles, especially DR and DQ, strongly co-occurred. In a later genetic analysis, a missense DCLRE1C variant was associated with V-gene and J-gene trimming of TCR beta chains, and the association was replicated in an independent cohort. A later analysis found that most CMV-associated TCR beta chains appeared HLA-restricted, with HLA associations seemingly driven largely by CMV exposure. A further reported finding was that TCR beta sequences accurately predicted the HLA-A and HLA-B alleles for most subjects in the first cohort. A later analysis reported that several top co-occurrence clusters appeared linked to parvovirus B19, influenza, CMV and Epstein-Barr virus. Across donors, most TCR sequences were observed very rarely, whereas some public TCRs were present in many individuals.

The protocol used for the library was the immunoSEQ multiplex PCR assay. A mixture of 60 forward primers for TCR Vbeta segments and 13 reverse primers for TCR Jbeta segments was used in the multiplex PCR. A multiplex PCR assay on genomic DNA amplified the CDR3 region of rearranged TCR beta genes. The Illumina HiSeq System was used to sequence the amplified TCR beta libraries as 87-base-pair reads. The authors' analysis ran thus. Across the 500 to 850 repertoires, a later analysis counted roughly 84 million unique TCR beta chains, 9 million to 14 million of which were shared by at least two donors. Raw reads were error-corrected and collapsed into unique sequences by a nearest-neighbor algorithm in which closely related sequences were merged to remove PCR and sequencing errors. Alignment of CDR3 sequences to IMGT reference sequences was used to assign V, D and J gene segments. For a sequence to be retained, at least a six-nucleotide match to both a V gene segment and a J gene segment was required. A rearrangement was called productive if the CDR3 had no stop codons and remained in frame with V and J, and every other rearrangement was called non-productive. CDR3 was defined according to IMGT convention as the region running from the second conserved V-encoded cysteine to the conserved J-encoded phenylalanine. Sequences without an unambiguous match to a single V gene segment were excluded from the earlier analysis of approximately 560 of the donors. An earlier analysis of about 600 of the donors called V segments functional above 56.7% productive rearrangements and segregating when the between-donor standard deviation exceeded 5%. A statistical classification framework was developed to diagnose cytomegalovirus status using the catalog of TCR beta chain sequences. In a later analysis, TCR nucleotide sequences were compared against IMGT/GENE-DB human TR gene sequences so that V and J genes could be assigned. The TCRdist pipeline was used in a later analysis to assign CDR3 sequences and most-parsimonious VDJ recombination scenarios. A later analysis defined each TCR beta chain by its CDR3 amino acid sequence plus V-gene family, and excluded reads lacking a unique V-gene family. As a way to deal with suspected cross-contamination and a sequencing artifact, a later analysis dropped 450 to 600 nucleotide sequences that were highly shared and had low generation probability. For each public chain, a later analysis derived a clonal expansion index from normalized ranks of inferred template counts within each repertoire. Generation probabilities in a later analysis came from a VDJ recombination model fitted to out-of-frame rearrangements, and those results were checked against IGoR. Hypergeometric tests were used in a later analysis to score TCR-TCR, TCR-HLA and TCR-CMV co-occurrence, with a repertoire-size bias correction applied to the TCR pairs. In a later analysis, false discovery rates were estimated by permuting HLA or CMV assignments 20 times. A later analysis grouped co-occurring TCRs with DBSCAN, adding TCRdist sequence similarity when clustering within HLA-allele-positive subsets. Co-occurrence clustering excluded repertoires with fewer than 30,000 or more than 120,000 public chains, plus five with anomalous nucleotide sharing. TCRdb re-hosts the immuneACCESS table, in-frame sequences only. Its copies lack some clones; in the studies checked, an unresolved V gene accounts for under half of them, and the cause for the rest is not known. The DNA gave D and trimming, while V, J and clone size come from that table. The sample data list under 130,000 clones, and over 70% of these were observed just once. The ten biggest clones cover about 5% of the sample.

A word on this clone: Its antigen remains undetermined. No quality values exist for individual bases; no much larger clone is one base distant.

The germline V and J ends show losses of 3 bases and 6 bases respectively, and no gene match explains 15 bases of the junction. The CDR3 spans 17 residues, from the cysteine through the phenylalanine. The retained sequence is limited to the CDR3, 51 bases, with the frame set at the first base. From the germline V gene (reference sequence), CDR1 is MNHEY and CDR2 is SMNVEV. In total, approximately 690 healthy bone marrow donors made up the cohort. Cohort members were all nominally healthy when sampled, although unrecorded immune exposures were likely present. The donor tested CMV seronegative and was one of the 352 seronegative cohort members. Each donor provided a peripheral blood sample, and peripheral blood mononuclear cells were used for TCR beta sequencing. Genomic DNA extraction from the blood cell samples was performed with the Qiagen DNeasy Blood Extraction Kit.

Sequencing was carried out using PBMCs. The chain joins TRBV27 to TRBJ2-7, and 9 junction bases match TRBD1. The TCR was taken from a male donor in good health and CMV-seronegative. The nucleotide sequence is TGTGCCAGCAGTTTGAGTTTCGGGACAGGGAGAGGGTCCGAGCAGTACTTC. It specifies CASSLSFGTGRGSEQYF.